This T cell receptor (beta chain) was identified during a study of control samples from healthy donors and cancer patients. Profiled with immunoSEQ multiplex PCR; TCRdb holds only in-frame clones, not every one. This table has about 160,000 clones, approximately 90% appearing once. With respect to this clone: Compared with germline, one end of the junction differs, possibly owing to a read error.

This sequence was found in a man aged 30-40 years in good health. Source material: blood.

DNA of the CDR3: TGTGCCAGCAGCTCGACCGGGACTAGGAACTTC. Its protein product is CASSSTGTRNF. This chain uses TRBV28 with TRBJ2-5, with TRBD2 matching over 8 bases. Germline V gene data show CDR1 as MDHEN and CDR2 as SYDVKM. CDR3 length: 11 amino acids.